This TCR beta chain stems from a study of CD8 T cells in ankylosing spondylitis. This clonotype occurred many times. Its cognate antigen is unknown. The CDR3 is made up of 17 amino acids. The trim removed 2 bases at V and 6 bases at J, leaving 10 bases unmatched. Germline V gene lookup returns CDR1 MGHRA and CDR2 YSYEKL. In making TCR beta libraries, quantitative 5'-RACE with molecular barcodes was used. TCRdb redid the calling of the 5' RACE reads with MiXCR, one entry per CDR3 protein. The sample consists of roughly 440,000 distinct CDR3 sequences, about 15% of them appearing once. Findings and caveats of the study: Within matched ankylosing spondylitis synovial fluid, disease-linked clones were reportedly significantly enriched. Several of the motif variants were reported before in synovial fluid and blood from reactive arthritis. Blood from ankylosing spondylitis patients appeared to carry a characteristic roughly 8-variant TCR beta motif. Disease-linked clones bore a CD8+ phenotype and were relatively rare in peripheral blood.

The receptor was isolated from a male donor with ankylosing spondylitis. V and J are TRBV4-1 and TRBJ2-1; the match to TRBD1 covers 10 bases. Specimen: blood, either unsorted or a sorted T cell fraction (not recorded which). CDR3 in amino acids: CASSQPMTGTGVNEQFF. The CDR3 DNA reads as TGCGCCAGCAGCCAACCCATGACCGGGACAGGGGTCAATGAGCAGTTCTTC.